The following is a T cell receptor beta chain sequence with its context. This clonotype appeared a few times. Its antigen is still unknown. Base qualities are not at hand, and no much larger clone is one base apart. The sample comes from a study of post-analysis software for immune sequencing data (dated by TCRdb to between 2014 and 2016). About the full investigation: Disease courses on record covered relapsing-remitting, secondary progressive and progressive-relapsing multiple sclerosis, though some patients had no subtype annotation. Patient repertoires were compared against ten to twelve previously published healthy control repertoires from donors aged 6 to 25 years. A subset of samples was prepared in parallel using single-end sample barcoding, then pooled and co-amplified after Illumina adapter ligation.

Preparation of the library involved PCR. The run used an Illumina HiSeq 2500. To reduce PCR and sequencing biases, unique molecular identifiers were built into the TCR beta cDNA libraries. Roughly 500,000 cDNA molecules were obtained per 1 to 10 million input T cells, so each molecule approximated one T cell. The patient libraries were prepared and sequenced using the same protocol as the earlier healthy control dataset. Samples belonging to the same batch were prepared together, multiplexed and sequenced on a shared HiSeq lane. The original pipeline was this. Raw barcoded reads were processed with MIGEC, discarding single-read molecular identifier groups before consensus assembly and CDR3 extraction. Clonotype tables were post-analysed with VDJtools, and diversity was normalized by down-sampling all datasets to the smallest sample size. To correct batch-related cross-sample contamination, repertoire overlap clustering matched CDR3 amino acid sequences but not nucleotide sequences. The public reads were quality trimmed at Q25 with fastp and then assembled into clones with MiXCR by TCRdb, keeping productive beta chains. Every distinct CDR3 protein forms one entry, paired with its most common genes and DNA. The V and J calls and clone size are TCRdb's, not the authors'. The sample records approximately 460,000 distinct CDR3 sequences, roughly 45% of which are singletons. The top ten clonotypes cover 9.5% to 13% of the sample.

To demonstrate the VDJtools post-analysis software, the study profiled TCR beta repertoires from the peripheral blood of about a dozen young patients with multiple sclerosis. The multiple sclerosis patients were children and adolescents ranging in age from roughly 6 to 15 years. Including the terminal cysteine and phenylalanine, the CDR3 comprises 14 residues. CDR3 DNA only is kept here, 42 bases in frame from base 1. Sequences PRHDT (CDR1) and FYEKMQ (CDR2) are obtained from the germline V gene (reference sequence). V is clipped by 5 bases and J by 1 base, and the sequence between their germline boundaries is 11 bases long. The full study reports these points: Direct clustering with F measure revealed strong co-clustering of samples prepared in the same batch, which led to a batch-effect correction. The multiple sclerosis patient group was slightly younger than the control group. Compared with controls, multiple sclerosis patients had significantly lower normalized Chao1 diversity, a finding suggesting substantial peripheral T-cell clonal expansion. Significantly higher frequencies in patients than in controls were found for about five TRBV segments, including TRBV5-6, TRBV5-1 and TRBV20-1.

This TCR derives from a girl aged 5-17 years with multiple sclerosis. The chain is assembled from TRBV13 and TRBJ2-5; the D call is tentative, TRBD1 or TRBD2, as each matches 5 bases. Sequenced material: blood. CDR3 reads: CASSIRDLQETQYF. Here is the DNA: TGTGCCAGCAGCATCCGGGACCTCCAAGAGACCCAGTACTTC.